The present T cell receptor (beta chain) was sequenced within a study of glioma-infiltrating T cells. TCR alpha and beta CDR3 regions were amplified from RNA using iRepertoire nested multiplex PCR. Each CDR3 protein is one row after TCRdb ran MiXCR on the multiplex PCR reads. This sample has approximately 120,000 distinct CDR3 sequences, with roughly 24% found just once. This clonotype was recorded a few times. CDR1 and CDR2 (germline): SGHNT, YYREEE (reference sequence). J was trimmed by 4 bases and V by 4 bases; bases with no gene match: 3. The CDR3 is made up of 13 amino acids. The TCR comes from a human donor with low-grade glioma or glioblastoma, undergoing nonglioma brain surgery, or in good health (not recorded which). The rearrangement links TRBV5-4 to TRBJ2-3; 7 bases fit TRBD2. The sample consisted of glioma tissue, nonneoplastic brain tissue, or PBMCs (not recorded which). The CDR3 protein is CASSRSGADTQYF. CDR3 coding DNA: TGTGCCAGCAGCCGAAGCGGGGCAGATACGCAGTATTTT.